Listed below are T cell receptor beta chains from one sample, sequenced in a study of cytomegalovirus exposure and HLA in healthy donors. Data came from immunoSEQ multiplex PCR; TCRdb stores just in-frame clones and leaves some out. The table lists about 140,000 clones, more than 60% of them singletons. Material: PBMCs. Receptors were obtained from a female donor in good health and CMV-seronegative. The CDR3 runs from the conserved cysteine through the conserved F or W. The D gene is left open where the match is weak. Size is omitted from some rows. Given values are once, few, many or a class for expanded clones.

>TRBV27|TRBJ1-1|.|.
CASSPVDRPKTFF
TGTGCCAGCAGTCCTGTAGACAGGCCTAAAACTTTCTTT
>TRBV5-1|TRBJ1-1|.|.
CASSLASTDMNTEAFF
TGCGCCAGCAGCTTGGCCTCGACGGACATGAACACTGAAGCTTTCTTT
>TRBV6-5|TRBJ1-1|.|.
CASQGGGVTEAFF
TGTGCCAGCCAGGGAGGGGGGGTCACTGAAGCTTTCTTT
>TRBV11-3|TRBJ1-1|.|once
CASSTRGGEAFF
TGTGCCAGCAGCACCCGTGGAGGTGAAGCTTTCTTT
>TRBV19|TRBJ1-2|.|.
CASSINPPRLDGYTF
TGTGCCAGTAGTATAAACCCCCCCCGACTGGATGGCTACACCTTC
>TRBV28|TRBJ1-2|.|.
CASSDSMANTF
TGTGCCAGCAGTGACAGTATGGCTAACACCTTC
>TRBV18|TRBJ2-5|TRBD1|.
CASSQGTAETQYF
TGTGCCAGCTCCCAAGGGACAGCGGAGACCCAGTACTTC
>TRBV5-1|TRBJ1-2|TRBD1|.
CASTQTGLNYGYTF
TGCGCCAGCACCCAGACAGGGCTGAACTATGGCTACACCTTC
>TRBV18|TRBJ2-5|TRBD1|once
CASSPPSTGGSETQYF
TGTGCCAGCTCACCACCCTCGACAGGGGGGTCAGAGACCCAGTACTTC
>TRBV12-5|TRBJ2-2|TRBD2|.
CASGLGGGPRGELFF
TGTGCTAGTGGTTTGGGGGGGGGACCGAGAGGGGAGCTGTTTTTT
>TRBV19|TRBJ2-7|TRBD1|.
CASRTGSSPYEQYF
TGTGCCAGCAGGACAGGGAGTTCCCCCTACGAGCAGTACTTC
>TRBV6-1|TRBJ2-7|.|.
CASTTGPYEQYF
TGTGCCAGCACAACAGGGCCCTACGAGCAGTACTTC
>TRBV6-5|TRBJ1-5|.|.
CASTINGQTHQPQHF
TGTGCCAGCACAATCAACGGACAGACGCATCAGCCCCAGCATTTT
>TRBV6-1|TRBJ1-2|.|few
CASNLVADYGYTF
TGTGCCAGCAATCTGGTGGCAGACTATGGCTACACCTTC
>TRBV7-8|TRBJ1-5|.|.
CASSFSGIYSNQPQHF
TGTGCCAGCAGCTTCTCAGGGATTTATAGCAATCAGCCCCAGCATTTT
>TRBV18|TRBJ2-5|.|.
CASSHAGEETQYF
TGTGCCAGCTCTCATGCAGGGGAGGAGACCCAGTACTTC
>TRBV25-1|TRBJ2-1|TRBD2|few
CASSAPTAGDNEQFF
TGTGCCAGCAGTGCTCCCACGGCGGGGGACAATGAGCAGTTCTTC
>TRBV5-1|TRBJ2-2|TRBD1|few
CASTPGAGGQGPGELFF
TGCGCCAGCACCCCCGGCGCTGGGGGACAGGGACCCGGGGAGCTGTTTTTT
>TRBV19|TRBJ2-2|TRBD2|.
CASSIQLAGGPSTGELFF
TGTGCCAGTAGTATTCAACTAGCGGGAGGGCCCAGCACCGGGGAGCTGTTTTTT
>TRBV2|TRBJ2-3|.|few
CASSVVSTQYF
TGTGCCAGCAGTGTGGTTAGTACGCAGTATTTT
>TRBV10-3|TRBJ1-2|TRBD1|.
CAISGQGSYGYTF
TGTGCCATCAGCGGACAGGGGTCCTATGGCTACACCTTC
>TRBV27|TRBJ2-3|TRBD1|.
CASSFRTGVQYF
TGTGCCAGCAGTTTCCGGACAGGGGTGCAGTATTTT
>TRBV2|TRBJ2-7|TRBD1|once
CASARQGPSYEQYF
TGTGCCAGCGCTAGACAGGGTCCCTCCTACGAGCAGTACTTC
>TRBV10-3|TRBJ2-5|.|.
CAISERYTERETQYF
TGTGCCATCAGTGAGAGGTATACAGAACGGGAGACCCAGTACTTC
>TRBV25-1|TRBJ1-4|TRBD1|.
CASTRQGANEKLFF
TGTGCCAGCACCAGACAGGGCGCTAATGAAAAACTGTTTTTT
>TRBV28|TRBJ2-5|TRBD1|few
CASSFKGAFQETQYF
TGTGCCAGCAGTTTTAAGGGGGCTTTCCAAGAGACCCAGTACTTC
>TRBV18|TRBJ1-1|.|.
CASSPRMAFF
TGTGCCAGCTCACCGCGAATGGCTTTCTTT
>TRBV9|TRBJ2-1|.|.
CASSVDPGGGSYNEQFF
TGTGCCAGCAGCGTAGACCCCGGTGGAGGCTCCTACAATGAGCAGTTCTTC
>TRBV6-6|TRBJ1-2|.|.
CASSFGQYYYGYTF
TGTGCCAGCAGTTTCGGACAGTACTACTATGGCTACACCTTC
>TRBV7-2|TRBJ1-5|.|.
CASSFNSNQPQHF
TGTGCCAGCAGCTTTAATAGCAATCAGCCCCAGCATTTT
>TRBV4-1|TRBJ1-1|.|few
CASSQGWEGGNTEAFF
TGCGCCAGCAGCCAAGGTTGGGAGGGGGGGAACACTGAAGCTTTCTTT
>TRBV9|TRBJ2-5|.|.
CASSVGVEETQYF
TGTGCCAGCAGCGTAGGGGTGGAGGAGACCCAGTACTTC
>TRBV21-1|TRBJ2-7|.|.
CASSPVGNRVSSEQYF
TGTGCCAGCAGCCCCGTGGGGAACAGGGTTTCCTCCGAGCAGTACTTC
>TRBV6-1|TRBJ2-1|TRBD1|once
CATNDRGIGEQFF
TGTGCCACCAATGACAGGGGGATAGGTGAGCAGTTCTTC
>TRBV7-9|TRBJ1-4|.|few
CASSLADRGANEKLFF
TGTGCCAGCAGCTTAGCGGACCGGGGTGCTAATGAAAAACTGTTTTTT
>TRBV27|TRBJ2-1|TRBD2|.
CASSTTSGGVCEQFF
TGTGCCAGCAGCACGACTAGCGGGGGGGTATGTGAGCAGTTCTTC
>TRBV13|TRBJ1-1|TRBD1|.
CASSPRDRMNTEAFF
TGTGCCAGCAGCCCCCGGGACAGGATGAACACTGAAGCTTTCTTT
>TRBV6-6|TRBJ1-2|TRBD1|.
CASSRDRGPGGYTF
TGTGCCAGCAGTCGTGACAGGGGGCCCGGTGGCTACACCTTC
>TRBV7-9|TRBJ2-7|TRBD1|.
CASSLRTGWRDYEQYF
TGTGCCAGCAGCTTACGGACAGGGTGGAGGGACTACGAGCAGTACTTC
>TRBV9|TRBJ2-2|TRBD2|.
CASSVGDYNTGELFF
TGTGCCAGCAGCGTTGGGGACTACAACACCGGGGAGCTGTTTTTT
>TRBV19|TRBJ2-3|TRBD1|.
CASRWTGGRDTQYF
TGTGCCAGTAGGTGGACAGGGGGAAGGGATACGCAGTATTTT